Described below is a single T cell receptor (beta chain) sequence and its context. TCRdb re-called the 5' RACE reads and shows each CDR3 protein once, DNA omitted. In all, the sample yields over 200,000 distinct CDR3 sequences. These data belong to a study of monozygotic twins with inflammatory bowel disease. Looked up from germline, CDR1 is SGHRS and CDR2 is YFSETQ. The CDR3 spans 15 residues. The sequencing sample was made of blood. This receptor was identified in a human donor with ulcerative colitis or Crohn's disease, or a healthy co-twin of an affected twin (not recorded which). The chain links TRBV5-1 to TRBJ2-2; TCRdb reports TRBD1, a call that lacks DNA to check it against. The CDR3 protein is CASTAPDRGTGELFF.